These T cell receptor beta chains were read from a single sample in a study of T cell responses to AZD1222 COVID-19 vaccine. TCRdb's table, derived via immunoSEQ multiplex PCR, lists solely in-frame clones and lacks some. The sample lists some 120,000 clones; approximately 85% were seen once. This material consisted of peripheral blood, taken on day 0 of MenACWY control vaccination. The receptors here all came from an adult in good health. CDR3s include the opening cysteine and the closing phenylalanine or tryptophan. The D gene is left open where the match is weak. Some rows have no size entry. The others give once, few or many, or a class for an expanded clone.

.,.,TRBJ1-6,TRBV9,TGTGCCAGCAGCGTGTCCAGGGACTATAATTCACCCCTCCACTTT,CASSVSRDYNSPLHF
.,.,TRBJ1-2,TRBV6-5,TGTGCCAGCAGTACGGGGGGGGCTGGTCATGGCTACACCTTC,CASSTGGAGHGYTF
.,TRBD1,TRBJ2-2,TRBV18,TGTGCCAGCTCACCCCGGACAGGGGGCGCGACCGGGGAGCTGTTTTTT,CASSPRTGGATGELFF
.,.,TRBJ1-6,TRBV12-3/TRBV12-4,TGTGCCAGCAGCTCCTCGCCTAATTCACCCCTCCACTTT,CASSSSPNSPLHF
.,.,TRBJ1-4,TRBV5-1,TGCGCCAGCAGCCCGAATTGGGGAAATGGTCCTAATGAAAAACTGTTTTTT,CASSPNWGNGPNEKLFF
once,.,TRBJ1-6,TRBV28,TGTGCCAGCAGGTTCTTCAGGGGATCCTCCTATAATTCACCCCTCCACTTT,CASRFFRGSSYNSPLHF
.,TRBD2,TRBJ2-3,TRBV19,TGTGCCAGTAGTACATTCCACCCGACTAGCGGGGGGGAATTAGATACGCAGTATTTT,CASSTFHPTSGGELDTQYF
.,TRBD1,TRBJ2-1,TRBV2,TGTGCCAGCAGTCAGAGAAGACAGGGGGCAAGTGAGCAGTTCTTC,CASSQRRQGASEQFF
.,TRBD2,TRBJ2-5,TRBV2,TGTGCCAGCAGCTCCGGGACTAGCGGGGGAGAGACCCAGTACTTC,CASSSGTSGGETQYF
few,.,TRBJ2-7,TRBV9,TGTGCCAGCAGCGTAAGAGGGACCCACGAGCAGTACTTC,CASSVRGTHEQYF
.,.,TRBJ2-5,TRBV9,TGTGCCAGCAGCCCCCCCAGCATGGAGACCCAGTACTTC,CASSPPSMETQYF
.,.,TRBJ1-2,TRBV5-5,TGTGCCAGCAGCCGATATGAGACCGGGAACTATGGCTACACCTTC,CASSRYETGNYGYTF
.,.,TRBJ1-5,TRBV2,TGTGCCAGCAGTCACAGACAGAGCAATCAGCCCCAGCATTTT,CASSHRQSNQPQHF
.,TRBD1,TRBJ2-2,TRBV28,TGTGCCAGCAGTAATCTAAAAGACAGGGGGCGGGACACCGGGGAGCTGTTTTTT,CASSNLKDRGRDTGELFF
.,.,TRBJ1-2,TRBV4-1,TGCGCCAGCAGCCAAGTCCCAACCAAGGGCTACACCTTC,CASSQVPTKGYTF
.,.,TRBJ1-5,TRBV28,TGTGCCAGCAGTAGCGGACAGATTGTTAGCAATCAGCCCCAGCATTTT,CASSSGQIVSNQPQHF
.,.,TRBJ1-5,TRBV2,TGTGCCAGCAGTGATATAGGGCGAAATCAGCCCCAGCATTTT,CASSDIGRNQPQHF
once,.,TRBJ2-3,TRBV11-2,TGTGCCAGCAGCTTAGCCAGGGAAGGCATATATACGCAGTATTTT,CASSLAREGIYTQYF
.,.,TRBJ1-1,TRBV11-3,TGTGCCAGCAGCTTATGGTGGTGGATCGCGGACACTGAAGCTTTCTTT,CASSLWWWIADTEAFF
.,.,TRBJ2-1,TRBV30,TGTGCCTGGAGTGCCCGGACGGGATACAATGAGCAGTTCTTC,CAWSARTGYNEQFF
.,.,TRBJ1-6,TRBV13,TGTGCCAGCAGCTTGACCCAACAGGGTACAACCTATAATTCACCCCTCCACTTT,CASSLTQQGTTYNSPLHF
.,TRBD2,TRBJ2-3,TRBV7-2,TGTGCCAGCAGCTTAGGGACTAGCGGATCAGATACGCAGTATTTT,CASSLGTSGSDTQYF
.,TRBD1,TRBJ1-4,TRBV11-2,TGTGCCAGCAGCTCTGGGACAGCAACTAATGAAAAACTGTTTTTT,CASSSGTATNEKLFF
.,TRBD1,TRBJ1-2,TRBV20-1,TGCAGTGCTAGTGACAGGGATGGCTACACCTTC,CSASDRDGYTF
.,.,TRBJ2-5,TRBV5-4,TGTGCCAGCAGCTTGGTTCCAGGGGAAGAGACCCAGTACTTC,CASSLVPGEETQYF
.,.,TRBJ1-4,TRBV4-2,TGTGCCAGCAGCCTAAAGTCGGCCCCGGGGGGTGAAAAACTGTTTTTT,CASSLKSAPGGEKLFF
.,.,TRBJ2-7,TRBV4-3,TGCGCCAGCAGCCAAGATCTTACTAGCCCATCCTACGAGCAGTACTTC,CASSQDLTSPSYEQYF
.,.,TRBJ1-6,TRBV2,TGTGCCAGCAGTGCAGGCCATCGAAATTCACCCCTCCACTTT,CASSAGHRNSPLHF
.,.,TRBJ1-2,TRBV7-8,TGTGCCAGCAGGCGAGTGGGGGGCGATGGCTACACCTTC,CASRRVGGDGYTF
.,.,TRBJ2-4,TRBV6-2/TRBV6-3,TGTGCCAGCAGTCCCTCAGTCCCAATCAAAAACATTCAGTACTTC,CASSPSVPIKNIQYF
.,.,TRBJ1-3,TRBV6-5,TGTGCCAGCACCAGGGAGGCCTCTGGAAACACCATATATTTT,CASTREASGNTIYF
.,.,TRBJ1-2,TRBV9,TGTGCCAGCAGCGTAGCTGCCAGGGCAAACTATGGCTACACCTTC,CASSVAARANYGYTF
.,.,TRBJ2-2,TRBV5-4,TGTGCCAGCAGTACCTGGGCGAACACCGGGGAGCTGTTTTTT,CASSTWANTGELFF
.,.,TRBJ2-7,TRBV18,TGTGCCAGCTCACGGGACACGACCTACGAGCAGTACTTC,CASSRDTTYEQYF
.,.,TRBJ2-3,TRBV7-2,TGTGCCAGCAGCCCCCAGTTGACGTCAGATACGCAGTATTTT,CASSPQLTSDTQYF
.,.,TRBJ2-1,TRBV25-1,TGTGCCAGCAGTCTCCCCGAAGGGTGGAGCTCCTACAATGAGCAGTTCTTC,CASSLPEGWSSYNEQFF
.,.,TRBJ2-5,TRBV21-1,TGTGCCAGCAGCAAAGTTGGGGGGAAAACCCCGGGGGGTGAGACCCAGTACTTC,CASSKVGGKTPGGETQYF
once,.,TRBJ1-5,TRBV6-6,TGTGCCAGCAGTTACTCTGGCAGGGGCCAGCCCCAGCATTTT,CASSYSGRGQPQHF
.,.,TRBJ2-7,TRBV18,TGTGCCAGCTCACCAGCAGGGGTCTACGAGCAGTACTTC,CASSPAGVYEQYF
.,.,TRBJ2-7,TRBV6-1,TGTGCCAGCAGTGATCAACTGAGCTCCTTTTACGAGCAGTACTTC,CASSDQLSSFYEQYF
.,.,TRBJ1-6,TRBV7-2,TGTGCCAGCAGCTTAGCACCAGGGGCGCGGAATTCACCCCTCCACTTT,CASSLAPGARNSPLHF
.,.,TRBJ1-2,TRBV7-9,TGTGCCAGCAGCTTATCCTCGGGTAACTATGGCTACACCTTC,CASSLSSGNYGYTF
.,.,TRBJ1-2,TRBV28,TGTGCCAGCAGTTTACTCCCCGCGAGCTATGGCTACACCTTC,CASSLLPASYGYTF
.,.,TRBJ1-1,TRBV6-2/TRBV6-3,TGTGCCAGCAGTCAACACCGGAACACTGAAGCTTTCTTT,CASSQHRNTEAFF
.,.,TRBJ2-7,TRBV4-1,TGCGCCAGCAGCCTCAAGAGGGGGGCGGACCCCTACGAGCAGTACTTC,CASSLKRGADPYEQYF
once,.,TRBJ1-6,TRBV6-2/TRBV6-3,TGTGCCAGCAACCCGAGGACGGGACCTTCACCCCTCCACTTT,CASNPRTGPSPLHF
.,.,TRBJ1-1,TRBV4-1,TGCGCCAGCAGCCAAGATAGGGGTAACACTGAAGCTTTCTTT,CASSQDRGNTEAFF
.,.,TRBJ2-3,TRBV5-1,TGCGCCAGCAGCTTGTGGGGCAAGGGTACAGGCGGGATTAGCACAGATACGCAGTATTTT,CASSLWGKGTGGISTDTQYF
.,TRBD2,TRBJ2-2,TRBV5-1,TGCGCCAGCAGCTTGAATGCGGGGGATTACACCGGGGAGCTGTTTTTT,CASSLNAGDYTGELFF
once,.,TRBJ1-5,TRBV3-1/TRBV3-2,TGTGCCAGCAGCCAAGGGAGGGGAGCAGGGCCCCAGCATTTT,CASSQGRGAGPQHF
.,TRBD2,TRBJ2-5,TRBV18,TGTGCCAGCTCACCACTGGCCCCGACTAGCGGGGGGGAGACCCAGTACTTC,CASSPLAPTSGGETQYF
.,TRBD1,TRBJ2-1,TRBV27,TGTGCCAGCAGCCTAGTACAGGGGAAGAATGAGCAGTTCTTC,CASSLVQGKNEQFF
.,.,TRBJ2-7,TRBV6-6,TGTGCCAGCAGTTACTCGGGGCCAGGAAGCGAGCAGTACTTC,CASSYSGPGSEQYF
.,.,TRBJ2-5,TRBV30,TGTGCCTGGAGTGTACTGAGGAACCAAGAGACCCAGTACTTC,CAWSVLRNQETQYF
.,TRBD1,TRBJ2-7,TRBV28,TGTGCCAGCAGTGACAGGGTCCCCCACGAGCAGTACTTC,CASSDRVPHEQYF
.,.,TRBJ2-5,TRBV10-3,TGTGCCATCTCGGAAGGGCAAGAGACCCAGTACTTC,CAISEGQETQYF
.,TRBD2,TRBJ2-2,TRBV7-3,TGTGCCAGCAGCCTCGGGGTAGCGGGGGACACCGGGGAGCTGTTTTTT,CASSLGVAGDTGELFF
.,.,TRBJ1-2,TRBV6-5,TGTGCCAGCAGTTCCCGAGGGGGAATCTATGGCTACACCTTC,CASSSRGGIYGYTF
.,TRBD1,TRBJ1-5,TRBV20-1,TGCAGTGCTAGTCCGGGACAGCATAGCAATCAGCCCCAGCATTTT,CSASPGQHSNQPQHF
.,TRBD1,TRBJ2-2,TRBV6-4,TGTGCCAGCAGCCGGGGACAGATCGGAACCGGGGAGCTGTTTTTT,CASSRGQIGTGELFF